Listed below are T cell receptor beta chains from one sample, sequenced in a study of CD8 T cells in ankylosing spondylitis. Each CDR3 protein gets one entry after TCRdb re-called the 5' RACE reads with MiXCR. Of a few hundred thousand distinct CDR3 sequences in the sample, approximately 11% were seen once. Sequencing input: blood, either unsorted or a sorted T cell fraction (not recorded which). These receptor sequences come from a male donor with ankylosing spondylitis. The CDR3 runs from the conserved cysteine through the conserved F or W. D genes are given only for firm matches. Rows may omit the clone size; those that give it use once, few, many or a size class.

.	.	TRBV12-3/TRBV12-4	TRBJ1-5	CACSALGVGVYSNQPQHF	TGTGCCTGCAGTGCTTTAGGCGTGGGAGTTTATAGCAATCAGCCCCAGCATTTT
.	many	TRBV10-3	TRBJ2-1	CAISLRPGVYNEQFF	TGTGCCATCAGTCTCCGTCCTGGGGTCTACAATGAGCAGTTCTTC
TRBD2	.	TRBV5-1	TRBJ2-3	CASRRGTSGRAPDTQYF	TGCGCCAGCCGACGGGGGACTAGCGGGAGGGCCCCAGATACGCAGTATTTT
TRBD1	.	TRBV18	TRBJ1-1	CASSPRTGESTEAFF	TGTGCCAGCTCACCACGGACAGGGGAGAGCACTGAAGCTTTCTTT
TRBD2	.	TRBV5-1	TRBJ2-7	CASSVSGRADEQYF	TGCGCCAGCAGCGTTAGCGGGAGGGCCGACGAGCAGTACTTC
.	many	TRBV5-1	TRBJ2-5	CASSFGGLGETQYF	TGCGCCAGCAGCTTCGGGGGTCTAGGGGAGACCCAGTACTTC
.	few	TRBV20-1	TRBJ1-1	CSARDGAARAFF	TGCAGTGCTAGAGATGGGGCAGCGCGGGCTTTCTTT
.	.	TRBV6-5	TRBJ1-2	CASTDGGYGYTF	TGTGCCAGCACCGACGGGGGGTATGGCTACACCTTC
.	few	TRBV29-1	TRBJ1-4	CSVKGNEKLFF	TGCAGCGTTAAGGGAAATGAAAAACTGTTTTTT
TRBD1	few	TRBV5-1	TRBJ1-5	CASSRAGGDQPQHF	TGCGCCAGCAGTCGGGCAGGGGGTGATCAGCCCCAGCATTTT
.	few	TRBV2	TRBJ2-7	CASSEDNYEQYF	TGTGCCAGCAGTGAAGACAATTACGAGCAGTACTTC
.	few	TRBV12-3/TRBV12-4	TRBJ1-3	CASSLFQGPGNTIYF	TGTGCCAGCAGTTTATTCCAGGGGCCGGGAAACACCATATATTTT
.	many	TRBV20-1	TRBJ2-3	CSAGLDTQYF	TGCAGTGCCGGACTAGATACGCAGTATTTT
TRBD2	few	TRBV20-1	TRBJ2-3	CSARLAGISTDTQYF	TGCAGTGCTAGACTAGCGGGAATATCCACAGATACGCAGTATTTT